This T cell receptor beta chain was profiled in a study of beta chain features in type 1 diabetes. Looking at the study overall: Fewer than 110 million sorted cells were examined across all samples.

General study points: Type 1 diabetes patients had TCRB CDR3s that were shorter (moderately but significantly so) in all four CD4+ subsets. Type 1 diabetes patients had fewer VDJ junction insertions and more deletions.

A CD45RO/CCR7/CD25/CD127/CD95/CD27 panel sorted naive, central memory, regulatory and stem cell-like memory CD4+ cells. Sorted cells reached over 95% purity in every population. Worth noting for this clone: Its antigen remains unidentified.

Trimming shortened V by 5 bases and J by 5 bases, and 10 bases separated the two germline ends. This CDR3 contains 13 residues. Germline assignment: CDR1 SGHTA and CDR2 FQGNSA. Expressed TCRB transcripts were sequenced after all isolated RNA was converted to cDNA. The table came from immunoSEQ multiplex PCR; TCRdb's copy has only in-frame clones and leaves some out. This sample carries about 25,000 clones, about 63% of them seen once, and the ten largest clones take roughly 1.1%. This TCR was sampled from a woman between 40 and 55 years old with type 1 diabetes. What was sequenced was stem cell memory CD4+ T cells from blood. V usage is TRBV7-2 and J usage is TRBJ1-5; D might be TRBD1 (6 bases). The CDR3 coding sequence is TGTGCCAGCAGCGTGAACAGGGATCAGCCCCAGCATTTT. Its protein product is CASSVNRDQPQHF.